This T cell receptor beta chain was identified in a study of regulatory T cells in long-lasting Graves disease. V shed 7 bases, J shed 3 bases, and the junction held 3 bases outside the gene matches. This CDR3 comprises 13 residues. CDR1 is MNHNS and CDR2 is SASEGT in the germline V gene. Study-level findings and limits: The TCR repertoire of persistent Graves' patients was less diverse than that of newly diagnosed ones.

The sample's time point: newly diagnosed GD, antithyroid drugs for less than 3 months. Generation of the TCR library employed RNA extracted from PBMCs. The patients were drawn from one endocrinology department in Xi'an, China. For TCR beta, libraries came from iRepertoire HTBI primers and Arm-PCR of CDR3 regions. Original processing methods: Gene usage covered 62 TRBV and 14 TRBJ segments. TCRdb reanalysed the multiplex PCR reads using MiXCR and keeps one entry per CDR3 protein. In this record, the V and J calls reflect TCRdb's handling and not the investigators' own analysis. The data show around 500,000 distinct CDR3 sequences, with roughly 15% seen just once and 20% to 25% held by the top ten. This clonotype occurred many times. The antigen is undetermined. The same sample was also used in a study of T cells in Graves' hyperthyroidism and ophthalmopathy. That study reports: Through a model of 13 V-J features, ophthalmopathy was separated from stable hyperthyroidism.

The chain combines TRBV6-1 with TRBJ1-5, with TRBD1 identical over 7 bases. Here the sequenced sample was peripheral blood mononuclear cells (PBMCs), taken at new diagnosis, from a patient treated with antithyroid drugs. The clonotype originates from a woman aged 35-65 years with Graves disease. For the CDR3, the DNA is TGTGCCAGCACTGGACAGGTCAATCAGCCCCAGCATTTT. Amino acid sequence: CASTGQVNQPQHF.